The rows below give T cell receptor beta chains drawn from one sample of a study of shared clonotypes between healthy human individuals. Sequenced by immunoSEQ multiplex PCR; TCRdb stores in-frame clones only, minus some. The sample yields about 1.1 million clones, about four fifths seen once. The sequencing input was memory CD4+ T cells from PBMCs. These TCRs come from a man younger than 30 in good health. Some clones in this sample may be carry-over from other donors' samples. The CDR3 runs from the conserved cysteine through the conserved F or W. A D gene is named only where the DNA matches it firmly. Some rows have no size entry. The others give once, few or many, or a class for an expanded clone.

D | J | size | V | CDR3 | DNA
- | TRBJ1-5 | - | TRBV11-3 | CASSPALYQNQPQHF | TGTGCCAGCAGCCCCGCGTTGTACCAGAATCAGCCCCAGCATTTT
- | TRBJ2-3 | - | TRBV28 | CASSSSRGTDTQYF | TGTGCCAGCAGTTCCTCGAGGGGTACAGATACGCAGTATTTT
TRBD1 | TRBJ2-7 | - | TRBV6-1 | CASSVTGGYEQYF | TGTGCCAGCAGTGTCACAGGGGGCTACGAGCAGTACTTC
TRBD1 | TRBJ2-7 | - | TRBV5-1 | CASSAYRGRNEQYF | TGCGCCAGCAGCGCCTACAGGGGGCGAAACGAGCAGTACTTC
TRBD1 | TRBJ2-2 | - | TRBV5-4 | CASRRQGSQINTGELFF | TGTGCCAGCAGAAGACAGGGCTCCCAAATTAACACCGGGGAGCTGTTTTTT
- | TRBJ1-4 | - | TRBV6-1 | CASSDTGRTNEKLFF | TGTGCCAGCAGTGATACCGGGCGGACTAATGAAAAACTGTTTTTT
- | TRBJ2-4 | few | TRBV18 | CASSLRQGLGSGENIQYF | TGTGCCAGCTCACTTCGACAGGGCCTGGGTAGCGGAGAAAACATTCAGTACTTC
- | TRBJ1-2 | - | TRBV5-4 | CASSLTNYGYTF | TGTGCCAGCAGCCTGACCAACTATGGCTACACCTTC
- | TRBJ1-3 | - | TRBV4-1 | CASSQGRLGTAGSGNTIYF | TGCGCCAGCAGCCAAGGGAGATTGGGGACGGCTGGCTCTGGAAACACCATATATTTT
TRBD2 | TRBJ2-1 | - | TRBV6-5 | CASSYGTSGDNEQFF | TGTGCCAGCAGTTATGGGACTAGCGGGGACAATGAGCAGTTCTTC
TRBD2 | TRBJ2-7 | - | TRBV5-4 | CASSLGQWEGEQYF | TGTGCCAGCAGCTTGGGGCAATGGGAGGGCGAGCAGTACTTC
- | TRBJ1-2 | many | TRBV28 | CASRTDANYGYTF | TGTGCCAGCCGGACAGACGCTAACTATGGCTACACCTTC
- | TRBJ2-6 | - | TRBV6-4 | CASSGTAGANVLTF | TGTGCCAGCAGTGGGACAGCTGGGGCCAACGTCCTGACTTTC
- | TRBJ1-4 | - | TRBV25-1 | CASSDPSGTDYEKLFF | TGTGCCAGCAGTGACCCATCCGGGACGGATTATGAAAAACTGTTTTTT
- | TRBJ2-1 | - | TRBV15 | CATSRLPLWESGEQFF | TGTGCCACCAGCAGGCTGCCGTTGTGGGAGAGCGGTGAGCAGTTCTTC
- | TRBJ2-2 | - | TRBV9 | CASSVASRGIQTGELFF | TGTGCCAGCAGCGTAGCATCAAGGGGGATCCAGACCGGGGAGCTGTTTTTT
- | TRBJ1-3 | few | TRBV6-1 | CASSGFGNTIYF | TGTGCCAGCAGTGGTTTTGGAAACACCATATATTTT
- | TRBJ2-7 | - | TRBV7-8 | CASSLARTKVGEQYF | TGTGCCAGCAGCTTGGCCAGGACAAAGGTGGGCGAGCAGTACTTC
TRBD2 | TRBJ2-3 | - | TRBV11-2 | CASSLDASGAQSTDTQYF | TGTGCCAGCAGCTTAGACGCTAGCGGGGCCCAAAGCACAGATACGCAGTATTTT